This TCR beta chain was sequenced for a study of T-cell memory formation after mild COVID-19. Study as a whole: There were largely donor-specific TCR clusters.

5'RACE, which relied on constant-segment primers, yielded TCR alpha and TCR beta cDNA libraries carrying sample barcodes and UMIs. One entry per CDR3 protein results from TCRdb running MiXCR on the 5' RACE reads. The sample yields 200,000 to 250,000 distinct CDR3 sequences, around 30% seen once. The CDR3 has 15 amino acids. V lost 5 bases to trimming and J lost 0 bases, with 17 bases between them. The germline gives CDR1 DFQATT, CDR2 SNEGSKA (reference sequence). This clonotype was observed a few times. Its antigen is undetermined. Study-wide results and caveats: Researchers found some responding clones in pre-infection memory, a sign that cross-reactive memory joined. CD8+ contracting clones occupied EMRA, while CD4+ ones occupied mainly CM and EM.

The TCR sequence derives from an adult woman who had mild COVID-19 (a few samples of this study predate the infection). Cell type and time point are not known. The V call is TRBV20-1, the J call TRBJ2-7; D could derive from TRBD1 or TRBD2 (6 bases each). The sequencing input was PBMCs or a T cell subset sorted from them (not recorded which). CDR3 region: CSAGGGTTVSYEQYF. CDR3 in DNA: TGCAGTGCTGGTGGGGGGACAACCGTCTCCTACGAGCAGTACTTC.